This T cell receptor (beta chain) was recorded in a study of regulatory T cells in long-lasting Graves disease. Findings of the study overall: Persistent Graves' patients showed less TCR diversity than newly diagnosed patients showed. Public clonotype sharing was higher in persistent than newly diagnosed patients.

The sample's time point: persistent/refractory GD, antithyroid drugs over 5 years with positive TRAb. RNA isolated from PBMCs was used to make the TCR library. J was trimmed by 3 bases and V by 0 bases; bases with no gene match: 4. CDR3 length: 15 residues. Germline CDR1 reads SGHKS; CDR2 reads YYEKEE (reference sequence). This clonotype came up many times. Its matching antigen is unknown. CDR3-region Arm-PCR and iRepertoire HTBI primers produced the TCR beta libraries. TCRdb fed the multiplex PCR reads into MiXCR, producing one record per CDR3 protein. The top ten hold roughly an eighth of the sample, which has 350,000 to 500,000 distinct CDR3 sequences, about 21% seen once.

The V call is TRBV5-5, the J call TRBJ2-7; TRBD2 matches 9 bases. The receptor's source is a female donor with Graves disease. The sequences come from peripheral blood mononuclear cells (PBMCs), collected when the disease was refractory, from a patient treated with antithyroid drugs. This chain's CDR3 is CASSLGLAEFYEQYF. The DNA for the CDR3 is TGTGCCAGCAGCTTGGGACTAGCGGAATTCTACGAGCAGTACTTC.